This entry lists 17 T cell receptor beta chains sequenced from one sample in a study of early T cells in non-severe SARS-CoV-2 infection. From the 5' RACE reads, TCRdb called clonotypes with MiXCR, one entry per CDR3 protein. The sample yields 50,000 to 75,000 distinct CDR3 sequences, about 12% seen once. The material sequenced was whole blood, taken at baseline. The receptors were sampled from an adult who was a healthcare worker with PCR-confirmed SARS-CoV-2 infection or an uninfected control (not recorded which). The donor label of this sample is uncertain.

This clonotype was seen more than once but under ten times. The CDR3 region is CASSQDLRSGELFF. CDR3 coding DNA: TGTGCCAGCAGCCAAGATCTGAGATCCGGGGAGCTGTTTTTT. The genes are TRBV14 and TRBJ2-2; D is uncertain. CDR1 SGHDN and CDR2 FVKESK come from the germline V gene. This CDR3 region has 14 residues. The V end was cut by 0 bases, the J end by 6 bases, with 8 bases between.

The chain carries TRBV6-2 or TRBV6-3 and TRBJ2-2; D is undetermined. V lost 0 bases and J lost 7, with 9 bases in between. The germline CDR1 and CDR2 sequences are MNHEY and SVGEGT. The CDR3 spans 14 residues. CDR3 DNA: TGTGCCAGCAGTTACTCGAGGCTCAACGGGGAGCTGTTTTTT. Translation gives CASSYSRLNGELFF.

This chain connects TRBV20-1 to TRBJ2-7; 11 bases line up with TRBD2. J was trimmed by 1 base and V by 6 bases; bases with no gene match: 8. This CDR3 comprises 15 residues. Germline CDR1 is DFQATT and CDR2 is SNEGSKA (reference sequence). In nucleotides, the CDR3 is TGCAGTGCCTCCCCACTAGCGGGGGAATCCTACGAGCAGTACGTC. Residues: CSASPLAGESYEQYV.

This clonotype has only a few counts. This chain links TRBV7-8 with TRBJ1-2, with D possibly being TRBD1 (6 bases). CDR1 is SGHVS and CDR2 is FQNEAQ in the germline V gene. The V end was cut by 3 bases, the J end by 7 bases, with 15 bases between. This CDR3 comprises 14 residues. CDR3 loop: CASSFSQGGGGYTF. The CDR3 bases are TGTGCCAGCAGCTTCTCACAGGGTGGAGGTGGCTACACCTTC.

This clonotype was counted between two and nine times. The genes are TRBV20-1 and TRBJ1-2, with 8 bases matching TRBD1. The CDR3 is made up of 13 amino acids. The germline V gene encodes CDR1 DFQATT and CDR2 SNEGSKA (reference sequence). The J segment lost 8 bases and the V segment lost 2 bases, leaving 7 bases of the junction unmatched. The DNA for the CDR3 is TGCAGTGCTAGAACCGGACAGGGAGACGGCTACACCTTC. This sequence encodes CSARTGQGDGYTF.

This rearrangement joins TRBV12-3 or TRBV12-4 to TRBJ2-1; 7 bases line up with TRBD2. CDR3 length equals 13 residues. Trimming took 4 bases from V and 6 from J; bases not matched to a gene: 3. This CDR3 is CASSSTSVNEQFF. The CDR3 DNA reads as TGTGCCAGCAGTTCCACTAGCGTCAATGAGCAGTTCTTC.

This clonotype was observed at least ten times. This rearrangement joins TRBV19 to TRBJ2-1; 8 nucleotides match TRBD2. The trim removed 3 bases at V and 0 bases at J, leaving 13 bases unmatched. In germline, CDR1 is LNHDA, CDR2 SQIVND (reference sequence). The CDR3 covers 19 residues. In nucleotides, the CDR3 is TGTGCCAGTAGTATGAGCTCGGGGGGGACACTTAGCTCCTACAATGAGCAGTTCTTC. It is translated as CASSMSSGGTLSSYNEQFF.

V gene TRBV19 combines with J gene TRBJ2-1; 11 bases match TRBD1. The CDR3 extends over 13 amino acids. CDR1 is LNHDA and CDR2 is SQIVND in the germline V gene (reference sequence). The trim removed 4 bases at V and 8 bases at J, leaving 1 base unmatched. The DNA for the CDR3 is TGTGCCAGTAGTACGGGACAGGGGGATGAGCAGTTCTTC. It codes for CASSTGQGDEQFF.

The chain uses TRBV12-3 or TRBV12-4 and TRBJ1-1, with 8 bases fitting TRBD1. The trim removed 6 bases at V and 5 bases at J, leaving 11 bases unmatched. There are 15 residues in the CDR3. CDR3 amino acids: CASSPKAGGWTEAFF. The CDR3 DNA is TGTGCCAGCAGCCCTAAAGCAGGGGGCTGGACTGAAGCTTTCTTT.

The CDR3 DNA sequence: TGTGCCAGCAGCTTAGCGGGGGGGCCCCGCGGGGGCTACACCTTC. It translates to CASSLAGGPRGGYTF. The chain carries TRBV7-9 and TRBJ1-2; maybe TRBD1 (6 bases). V lost 0 bases and J 8 bases, leaving 16 bases between the germline ends. The CDR3 has 15 amino acids. Germline V gene lookup returns CDR1 SEHNR and CDR2 FQNEAQ (reference sequence).

The chain recombines TRBV5-1 with TRBJ1-2; 9 positions match TRBD1. CDR3 length equals 13 residues. Germline-derived CDR1 and CDR2 are SGHRS and YFSETQ. With 3 bases clipped from V and 8 bases from J, the junction kept 5 bases outside the gene matches. The chain's CDR3 is CASSSTGGNGYTF. The DNA for the CDR3 is TGCGCCAGCAGCTCTACAGGGGGCAACGGCTACACCTTC. Based on the CDR3 plus reference TRBV5-1 and TRBJ1-2, the full variable domain is KAGVTQTPRYLIKTRGQQVTLSCSPISGHRSVSWYQQTPGQGLQFLFEYFSETQRNKGNFPGRFSGRQFSNSRSEMNVSTLELGDSALYLCASSSTGGNGYTFGSGTRLTVV.

The table lists this clonotype with a few counts. The chain couples TRBV7-8 to TRBJ1-2, with D possibly matching TRBD1 (6 bases). This CDR3 region has 15 residues. Germline-derived CDR1 and CDR2 are SGHVS and FQNEAQ. V gave up 3 bases and J gave up 4 bases, with 15 bases separating them. CDR3 amino acids: CASSFNRDIRYGYTF. CDR3 sequence (DNA): TGTGCCAGCAGCTTCAACCGGGACATACGCTATGGCTACACCTTC.

J is TRBJ2-1 and V is TRBV10-3; 14 bases are a match to TRBD2. Looked up from germline, CDR1 is ENHRY and CDR2 is SYGVKD. J gave up 5 bases and V 6 bases, and 6 bases lay outside the gene matches. CDR3 size: 16 residues. The CDR3 coding sequence is TGTGCCATCAGAGACCCGGGACTAGCGGGGGACAATGAGCAGTTCTTC. Encoded protein: CAIRDPGLAGDNEQFF.

V gene TRBV24-1 combines with J gene TRBJ2-1, with D maybe TRBD2 (5 bases). The CDR3 contains 13 residues. Germline V CDR1 and CDR2: KGHDR, SFDVKD. V was trimmed by 4 bases and J by 16 bases, leaving 19 bases between them. CDR3: CATSEKREGRVFF. CDR3 sequence (DNA): TGTGCCACCAGTGAGAAGAGAGAAGGGAGAGTTTTCTTC.

This clonotype has just a few counts. This rearrangement joins TRBV18 to TRBJ1-1; a possible D gene is TRBD1 (6 bases). CDR3 size: 12 residues. Trimming pared 4 bases from V and 8 bases from J, leaving 11 bases between. Looked up from germline, CDR1 is KGHSH and CDR2 is LQKENI. CDR3 sequence reads: CASSQDRVEAFF. CDR3 sequence (DNA): TGTGCCAGCTCACAGGACAGAGTCGAAGCTTTCTTT.

V gene TRBV24-1 combines with J gene TRBJ2-1; 12 bases align to TRBD2. CDR1 KGHDR and CDR2 SFDVKD come from the germline V gene. Unmatched junction bases numbered 7, after V lost 4 bases and J lost 4 bases. There are 17 residues in the CDR3. The CDR3 loop is CATSEDDGLAGYNEQFF. The CDR3 DNA reads as TGTGCCACCAGTGAGGATGACGGACTAGCGGGGTACAATGAGCAGTTCTTC.

V is TRBV10-3 and J is TRBJ1-3; maybe TRBD1 (6 bases). V was cut by 5 bases and J by 0 bases, with 14 bases left in between. Germline V CDR1 and CDR2: ENHRY, SYGVKD. The CDR3 spans 16 residues. The CDR3 DNA reads as TGTGCCATCAGTCCTGGACAGCCGAGCTCTGGAAACACCATATATTTT. Translating it yields CAISPGQPSSGNTIYF.